These T cell receptor beta chains were read from a single sample in a study of metastatic and nonmetastatic thyroid tumors. With MiXCR, TCRdb reprocessed the PCR reads. The top ten clones hold 35% to 50% of a sample with about 32,000 clones, roughly 6.8% of them seen once. Source material: blood. The receptors were sampled from a female donor with papillary thyroid cancer or a benign thyroid nodule (not recorded which). Some clones in this sample may be carry-over from other donors' samples. The CDR3 runs from the conserved cysteine through the conserved F or W. D genes are given only for firm matches. The listing skips clone size in some rows; elsewhere it reads once, few, many or a size class.

clone_size,v_call,j_call,d_call,cdr3_aa,cdr3_nt
many,TRBV11-1,TRBJ2-2,TRBD2,CASSFLAGGNTGELFF,TGTGCCAGCAGCTTTCTAGCGGGGGGGAACACCGGGGAGCTGTTTTTT
many,TRBV20-1,TRBJ2-2,.,CSAAWSSTGELFF,TGCAGTGCTGCCTGGAGCTCCACCGGGGAGCTGTTTTTT
many,TRBV12-3/TRBV12-4,TRBJ2-2,.,CASSTLPGTPRNTGELFF,TGTGCCAGCAGTACTTTACCCGGGACACCGAGGAACACCGGGGAGCTGTTTTTT
many,TRBV5-1,TRBJ2-1,.,CASSLTGTSSRANNEQFF,TGCGCCAGCAGCCTAACGGGGACGAGCTCTCGGGCTAACAATGAGCAGTTCTTC
many,TRBV12-3/TRBV12-4,TRBJ2-1,TRBD2,CASSLAETSGGNEQFF,TGTGCCAGCAGTTTAGCGGAAACTAGCGGGGGGAATGAGCAGTTCTTC
many,TRBV5-1,TRBJ1-1,.,CASSPRTNTEAFF,TGCGCCAGCAGCCCTCGAACGAACACTGAAGCTTTCTTT
many,TRBV4-1,TRBJ2-7,TRBD1,CASSQGQGANEQYF,TGCGCCAGCAGCCAAGGGCAGGGGGCGAACGAGCAGTACTTC
many,TRBV20-1,TRBJ1-2,TRBD1,CSAPTGVYGYTF,TGCAGTGCTCCGACAGGGGTCTATGGCTACACCTTC
many,TRBV7-9,TRBJ2-2,.,CASSLPGSGELFF,TGTGCCAGCAGCTTACCAGGATCCGGGGAGCTGTTTTTT
.,TRBV28,TRBJ2-3,TRBD1,CATWDRWADTQYF,TGTGCCACCTGGGACAGATGGGCAGATACGCAGTATTTT
many,TRBV7-8,TRBJ2-1,.,CASSLGYTGYNEQFF,TGTGCCAGCAGCTTAGGGTATACAGGGTACAATGAGCAGTTCTTC
many,TRBV24-1,TRBJ1-1,.,CATSDPNTEAFF,TGTGCCACCAGTGATCCGAACACTGAAGCTTTCTTT
many,TRBV5-1,TRBJ2-7,.,CASSFTLGLTYEQYF,TGCGCCAGCAGCTTCACTCTCGGACTCACCTACGAGCAGTACTTC
many,TRBV5-1,TRBJ1-2,TRBD1,CASSPGQGALGYTF,TGCGCCAGCAGCCCCGGACAGGGGGCTCTCGGCTACACCTTC
few,TRBV2,TRBJ2-5,TRBD2,CASSGSGRIETQYF,TGTGCCAGCAGTGGTAGCGGGAGGATTGAGACCCAGTACTTC
.,TRBV11-3,TRBJ2-7,.,CASSLWVGYEQYF,TGTGCCAGCAGCTTATGGGTTGGCTACGAGCAGTACTTC
many,TRBV11-1,TRBJ2-1,TRBD1,CASSLRTGNVDEQFF,TGTGCCAGCAGCTTACGGACAGGGAACGTCGATGAGCAGTTCTTC
.,TRBV20-1,TRBJ2-5,.,CSASNAWETQYF,TGCAGTGCTTCAAATGCTTGGGAGACCCAGTACTTC
many,TRBV6-1,TRBJ2-3,.,CASSSPDTDTQYF,TGTGCCAGCAGTTCCCCGGACACAGATACGCAGTATTTT
many,TRBV6-2/TRBV6-3,TRBJ1-5,.,CASSYSIQGSGEPQHF,TGTGCCAGCAGTTACTCTATACAGGGATCCGGGGAGCCCCAGCATTTT
many,TRBV20-1,TRBJ1-1,.,CSAKDILRDTEAFF,TGCAGTGCTAAGGACATCCTCCGGGACACTGAAGCTTTCTTT
many,TRBV7-9,TRBJ2-7,.,CASSRPGSPYEQYF,TGTGCCAGCAGCAGGCCCGGGAGTCCCTACGAGCAGTACTTC
many,TRBV11-2,TRBJ1-2,TRBD1,CASSLDYRGGYTF,TGTGCCAGCAGCTTAGACTACAGGGGTGGCTACACCTTC
many,TRBV28,TRBJ2-1,TRBD2,CASSSPEAGGRGEQFF,TGTGCCAGCAGTTCCCCCGAAGCGGGAGGCCGGGGTGAGCAGTTCTTC
many,TRBV5-1,TRBJ2-1,.,CASSLSTHNEQFF,TGCGCCAGCAGCTTGTCTACTCACAATGAGCAGTTCTTC
many,TRBV18,TRBJ1-5,TRBD1,CASSRQGVESQPQHF,TGTGCCAGCTCTCGACAGGGCGTTGAGAGTCAGCCCCAGCATTTT
many,TRBV18,TRBJ1-2,.,CASSSAARNYGYTF,TGTGCCAGCTCCTCGGCAGCAAGAAACTATGGCTACACCTTC
many,TRBV4-1,TRBJ2-5,TRBD2,CASSQDQASGGPYQETQYF,TGCGCCAGCAGCCAAGATCAGGCTAGCGGGGGGCCGTACCAAGAGACCCAGTACTTC
many,TRBV3-1,TRBJ2-1,.,CASSQGRTREQFF,TGTGCCAGCAGCCAAGGGAGAACTCGCGAGCAGTTCTTC
many,TRBV7-3,TRBJ1-3,.,CASSSYQDSGNTIYF,TGTGCCAGCAGCTCCTATCAAGACTCTGGAAACACCATATATTTT
many,TRBV2,TRBJ1-2,TRBD1,CASSSGQEGFSNYGYTF,TGTGCCAGCAGTTCGGGACAGGAGGGGTTCTCTAACTATGGCTACACCTTC
many,TRBV5-1,TRBJ2-3,.,CASRPGDFTDTQYF,TGCGCCAGCCGTCCGGGGGACTTTACAGATACGCAGTATTTT
many,TRBV5-1,TRBJ2-1,TRBD2,CASSSGRGGPYNEQFF,TGCGCCAGCAGCTCGGGGCGGGGGGGACCGTACAATGAGCAGTTCTTC
many,TRBV6-1,TRBJ2-5,TRBD2,CASSRSGGALETQYF,TGTGCCAGCAGTCGGAGCGGGGGGGCCCTGGAGACCCAGTACTTC
many,TRBV6-1,TRBJ1-2,TRBD1,CASSQDRGGYTF,TGTGCCAGCAGTCAAGACAGGGGTGGCTACACCTTC
many,TRBV7-9,TRBJ1-4,.,CASSFSWGTNEKLFF,TGTGCCAGCAGCTTTTCATGGGGGACTAATGAAAAACTGTTTTTT
many,TRBV20-1,TRBJ2-2,.,CSARDFFSANTGELFF,TGCAGTGCACGGGACTTTTTTTCCGCGAACACCGGGGAGCTGTTTTTT
many,TRBV10-3,TRBJ2-5,.,CAISESMGGRETQYF,TGTGCCATCAGTGAGTCTATGGGGGGCCGGGAGACCCAGTACTTC
.,TRBV11-2,TRBJ2-7,TRBD2,CASSFLPPGLACLEQYF,TGTGCCAGCAGCTTCCTTCCGCCTGGACTAGCGTGTCTCGAGCAGTACTTC
many,TRBV6-5,TRBJ1-1,.,CASSYFGSTEAFF,TGTGCCAGCAGTTACTTCGGGTCCACTGAAGCTTTCTTT
few,TRBV5-6,TRBJ1-4,.,CASSTRKNEKLFF,TGTGCCAGCAGCACCCGAAAAAATGAAAAACTGTTTTTT
.,TRBV11-3,TRBJ2-7,.,CASSPLSSYEQYF,TGTGCCAGCAGCCCCTTGAGCTCCTACGAGCAGTACTTC
.,TRBV2,TRBJ2-2,TRBD2,CASSRPLAGANTGELFF,TGTGCCAGCAGCCGCCCTCTAGCGGGGGCTAACACCGGGGAGCTGTTTTTT
many,TRBV4-1,TRBJ2-7,TRBD2,CASSLQLAGGGYEQYF,TGCGCCAGCAGCCTTCAGCTAGCGGGAGGGGGCTACGAGCAGTACTTC
large,TRBV20-1,TRBJ2-3,.,CSAPIFGRTDTQYF,TGCAGTGCCCCAATTTTCGGAAGAACAGATACGCAGTATTTT